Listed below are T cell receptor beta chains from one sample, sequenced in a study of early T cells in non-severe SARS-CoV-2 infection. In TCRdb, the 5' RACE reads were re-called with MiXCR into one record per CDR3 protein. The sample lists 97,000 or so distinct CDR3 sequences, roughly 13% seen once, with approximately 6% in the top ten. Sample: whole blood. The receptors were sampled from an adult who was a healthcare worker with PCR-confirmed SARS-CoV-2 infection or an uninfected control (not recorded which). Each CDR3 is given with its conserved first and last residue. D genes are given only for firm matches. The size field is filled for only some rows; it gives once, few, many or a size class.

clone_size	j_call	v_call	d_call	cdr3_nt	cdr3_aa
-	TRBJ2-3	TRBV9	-	TGTGCCAGCAGCGTAGGGAGCCTAGCACATAGCACAGATACGCAGTATTTT	CASSVGSLAHSTDTQYF
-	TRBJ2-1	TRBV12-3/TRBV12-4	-	TGTGCCAGCAGATCCGGGACCGACAATGAGCAGTTCTTC	CASRSGTDNEQFF
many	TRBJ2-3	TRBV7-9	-	TGTGCCAGCAGCTTTGCAGATAGCACAGATACGCAGTATTTT	CASSFADSTDTQYF
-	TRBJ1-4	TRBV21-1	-	TGTGCCGGCAATGAAAAACTGTTTTTT	CAGNEKLFF
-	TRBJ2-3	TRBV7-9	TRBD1	TGTGCCAGCAGCTTATGGACAGGGTTGTCAGATTCGCAGTATTTT	CASSLWTGLSDSQYF
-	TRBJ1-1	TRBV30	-	TGTGCCTGGAGACACCTATTGAACACTGAAGCTTTCTTT	CAWRHLLNTEAFF
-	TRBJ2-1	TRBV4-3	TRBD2	TGCGCCAGCAGCCAAGATGGACTAGCGGGTTCGGAGCAGTTCTTC	CASSQDGLAGSEQFF
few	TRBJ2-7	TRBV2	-	TGTGCCAGCAGGGAGGGGGTCTACGAGCAGTACTTC	CASREGVYEQYF
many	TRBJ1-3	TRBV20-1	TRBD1	TGCAGTGCGAGCCACAGGGGCTCTGGAAACACCATATATTTT	CSASHRGSGNTIYF
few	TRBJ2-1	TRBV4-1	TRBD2	TGCGCCAGCAGCCAACTAGCGGGAGTAGGCTATGAGCAGTTCTTC	CASSQLAGVGYEQFF
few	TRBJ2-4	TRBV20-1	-	TGCAGTGCTGGGGGACGGAACATTCAGTACTTC	CSAGGRNIQYF
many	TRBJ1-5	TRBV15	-	TGTGCCACCAGCAGAGAAACGAGGCTTCGGGGTCAGCCCCAGCATTTT	CATSRETRLRGQPQHF
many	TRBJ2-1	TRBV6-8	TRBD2	TGTGCCAGCAGTTCACCGACTAGCGGGAACAAAAATGAGCAGTTCTTC	CASSSPTSGNKNEQFF
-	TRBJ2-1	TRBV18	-	TGTGCCAGCTCACCGGGGGATCCAAAAACCCACAATGAGCAGTTCTTC	CASSPGDPKTHNEQFF
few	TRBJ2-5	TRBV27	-	TGTGCCAGCAGGCGACAGTTGTTAGAGACCCAGTACTTC	CASRRQLLETQYF
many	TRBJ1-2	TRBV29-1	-	TGCAGCGTGAATCCAGGGGATCCGAGCTATGGCTACACCTTC	CSVNPGDPSYGYTF
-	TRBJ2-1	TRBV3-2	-	TGTGCCAGCACCGTCAGGCCAGACAGCAATGAGCAGTTCTTC	CASTVRPDSNEQFF
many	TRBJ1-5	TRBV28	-	TGTGCCAGCAAGACAATTAATCAGCCCCAGCATTTT	CASKTINQPQHF
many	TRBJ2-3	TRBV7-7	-	TGTGCCAGCAGCTTAGTGGGGATCACAGATACGCAGTATTTT	CASSLVGITDTQYF
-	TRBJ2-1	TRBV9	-	TGTGCCAGCAGCGTAGAGGCTAGCCTATACAATGAGCAGTTCTTC	CASSVEASLYNEQFF
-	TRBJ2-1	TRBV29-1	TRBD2	TGCAGCGTTGAAGTTCCGGGACTAGCGACCTACAATGAGCAGTTCTTC	CSVEVPGLATYNEQFF
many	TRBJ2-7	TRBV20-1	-	TGCAGTGCTAACCCCAAACCAGGCCACGAGCAGTACTTC	CSANPKPGHEQYF
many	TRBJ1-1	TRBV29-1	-	TGCAGCGTTAAATTCCGCTTGACGGAGAACACTGAAGCTTTCTTT	CSVKFRLTENTEAFF
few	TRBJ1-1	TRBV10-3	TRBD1	TGTGCCACATTAGGACAGGGCGGCACTGAAGCTTTCTTT	CATLGQGGTEAFF
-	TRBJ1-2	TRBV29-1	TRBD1	TGCAGCGTTGAGGCGACAGGGGAAAACTATGGCTACACCTTC	CSVEATGENYGYTF
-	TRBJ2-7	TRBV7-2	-	TGTGCCAGCAGCTCCATCTACTACGAGCAGTACTTC	CASSSIYYEQYF
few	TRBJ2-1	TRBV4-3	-	TGCGCCAGCAGCCCCTCAGATTTCGGGGTAGTAGGCTACAATGAGCAGTTCTTC	CASSPSDFGVVGYNEQFF
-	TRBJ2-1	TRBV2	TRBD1	TGTGCCAGCAGTGGAATACTCCCAGGGGGGCAGTTCTTC	CASSGILPGGQFF
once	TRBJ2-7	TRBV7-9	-	TGTGCCAGCAGCGATGACAGGTTTTACTACGAGCAGTACTTC	CASSDDRFYYEQYF
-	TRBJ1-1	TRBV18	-	TGTGCCAGCTCACCCGGGGGGGGCTGGAACACTGAAGCTTTCTTT	CASSPGGGWNTEAFF
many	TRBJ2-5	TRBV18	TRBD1	TGTGCCAGCTCAATCGGGACAGAAGAGACCCAGTACTTC	CASSIGTEETQYF
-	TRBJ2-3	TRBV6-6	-	TGTGCCAGCAGTCCCCAGGATGAAGATACGCAGTATTTT	CASSPQDEDTQYF
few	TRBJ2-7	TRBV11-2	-	TGTGCCAGCAGCTTAGAATTCGAGGATTCCTACGAGCAGTACTTC	CASSLEFEDSYEQYF
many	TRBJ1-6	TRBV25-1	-	TGTGCCAGCAGTCTTCAGAGCTCCTATAATTCACCCCTCCACTTT	CASSLQSSYNSPLHF
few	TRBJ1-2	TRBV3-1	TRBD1	TGTGCCAGCAGCCAGCAGCCAGGGGGCCCCCAAGGCTACACCTTC	CASSQQPGGPQGYTF
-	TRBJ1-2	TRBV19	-	TGTGCCAGTAGCCGCGGACGGCAGCTCTATAGCTACACCTTC	CASSRGRQLYSYTF
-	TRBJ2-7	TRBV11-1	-	TGTGCCAGCAGCCCCTACAGGGACTACGAGCAGTACTTC	CASSPYRDYEQYF
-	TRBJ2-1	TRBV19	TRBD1	TGTGCCAGTAGTCGCCGGGACAGGGGCACGAATGAGCAGTTCTTC	CASSRRDRGTNEQFF
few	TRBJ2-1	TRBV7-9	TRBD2	TGTGCCAGCAAGACTAGCGGCTCCTACAATGAGCAGTTCTTC	CASKTSGSYNEQFF
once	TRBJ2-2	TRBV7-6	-	TGTGCCAGCAGCCACCGGGATTTTAACACCGGGGAGCTGTTTTTT	CASSHRDFNTGELFF
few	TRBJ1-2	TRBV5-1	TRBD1	TGCGCCAGCAGCCGGAGACAGGGGGCGTTTGGCTACACCTTC	CASSRRQGAFGYTF
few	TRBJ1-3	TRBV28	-	TGTGCCTCGGGGGGTCAGGACACCATATATTTT	CASGGQDTIYF
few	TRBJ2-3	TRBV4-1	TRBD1	TGCGCCAGCAGCCCTGGGACAGTGGGCACAGATACGCAGTATTTT	CASSPGTVGTDTQYF
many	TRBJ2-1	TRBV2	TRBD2	TGTGCCAACGTCCTAGCGGGAGTAGGCTACAATGAGCAGTTCTTC	CANVLAGVGYNEQFF
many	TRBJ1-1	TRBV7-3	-	TGTGCCAGCAGCTTAACGCCGGCGGGCCCTGAAGCTTTCTTT	CASSLTPAGPEAFF
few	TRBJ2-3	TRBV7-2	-	TGTGCCAGCAGCGTGGGAGGGGGGCAGTATTTT	CASSVGGGQYF
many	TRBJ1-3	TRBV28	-	TGTGCCAGCAGTTTAGTAGGCTCTGGAAACACCATATATTTT	CASSLVGSGNTIYF
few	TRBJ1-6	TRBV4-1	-	TGCGCCAGCAGCCAAGATCGCGCATCACCCCTCCACTTT	CASSQDRASPLHF
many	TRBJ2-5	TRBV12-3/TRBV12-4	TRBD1	TGTGCCAGCAGTAGGGGGCACCAAGAGACCCAGTACTTC	CASSRGHQETQYF
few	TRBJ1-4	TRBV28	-	TGTGCCAGCAGTTTACCGGACAGCTCAACTAATGAAAAACTGTTTTTT	CASSLPDSSTNEKLFF
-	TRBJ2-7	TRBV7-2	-	TGTGCCAGCAGCATGGGACTGGCTTACGAGCAGTACTTC	CASSMGLAYEQYF
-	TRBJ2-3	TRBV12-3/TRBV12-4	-	TGTGCCAGCAGTTCCCAATATTCCGGGACACCAAAACTGGGGCAGTATTTT	CASSSQYSGTPKLGQYF
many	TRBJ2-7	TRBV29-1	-	TGCAGCGCTACTTCCGGGGCCTACGAGCAGTACTTC	CSATSGAYEQYF
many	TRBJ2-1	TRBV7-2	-	TGTGCCAGCAGCTTAGCAGGGTTAGTCTTC	CASSLAGLVF
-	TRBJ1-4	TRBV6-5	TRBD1	TGTGCCAACAGTTACTCGACCCCCGGGACAGAAGAACTGTTTTTT	CANSYSTPGTEELFF
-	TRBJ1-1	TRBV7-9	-	TGTGCCAGCAGCTTAGTAGACACTGAAGCTTTCTTT	CASSLVDTEAFF
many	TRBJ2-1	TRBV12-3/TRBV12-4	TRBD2	TGTGCCAGCAGTTGGCGTGCGGGAGTACCCTACAATGAGCAGTTCTTC	CASSWRAGVPYNEQFF
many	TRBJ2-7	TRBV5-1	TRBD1	TGCGCCAGCAGCTTGGGACAGGGGGCCTACGAGCAGTACTTC	CASSLGQGAYEQYF
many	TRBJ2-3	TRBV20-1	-	TGCAGTGTGGGGGGTCGGTTCACAGATACGCAGTATTTT	CSVGGRFTDTQYF
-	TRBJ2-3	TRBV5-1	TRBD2	TGCGCCAGCAGCTCTCAGCCGACTAGCGGGAGGGCGGATACGCAGTATTTT	CASSSQPTSGRADTQYF